This T cell receptor (beta chain) was identified during a study of T cell responses to AZD1222 COVID-19 vaccine (dated by TCRdb to about 2021). Some background on the complete study: Because spike-specific TCR depth and breadth did not differ between the two schedules, AZD1222 recipients who got a second dose at roughly 4 weeks were pooled with those who got a second dose at roughly 12 weeks. Enrollment into the trials was organized by age into subgroups of 18-55, 56-69 and 70-plus years, and those subgroups contained approximately 150, 30 and 60 TCR-sequenced participants, respectively. TCR sequencing covered over 230 trial participants: nearly 210 given two doses of AZD1222 and approximately 25 given two doses of MenACWY control vaccine.

With respect to this clone: The target of this receptor is not known. Base qualities are not at hand, and no much larger clone is one base apart.

The CDR3 regions of human TCRbeta chains were analyzed by immunosequencing. Under the source paper's analysis protocol: TCRs in the repertoires were compared against a reference library of SARS-CoV-2-specific TCRs that had been generated with the MIRA antigen-specificity platform. Breadth was defined as the fraction of unique TCRs that were SARS-CoV-2-associated, and depth was defined as the fraction of total T cells that were SARS-CoV-2-associated. Using the MIRA data, each spike-specific TCR was assigned both to the spike region to which the TCR was reactive and to a CD4 or CD8 class. Log10-transformed breadth and depth values were compared by one-way ANOVA with Sidak's multiple comparisons tests. As stored in TCRdb, this immuneACCESS dataset retains in-frame rearrangements with V and J assigned. A fraction of the clones does not appear; measured against another copy, unresolved V genes explain less than half of the discrepancy, and the remainder lacks a known reason. D and trimming come from the DNA, and the V and J calls and clone size come from that table. Recorded for this sample are about 110,000 clones; 70% to 90% of them occurred a single time. The top ten hold around 3% of the sample.

Overall study outcomes, separate from this receptor: Reportedly, close to half of the unique spike-specific TCRs recognized epitopes lying outside the regions that are mutated in the B.1.351 and B.1.1.7 variants. Most participants were white British and females outnumbered males, and the authors suggested that clonal diversity may have been underestimated. Conclusions about previously exposed vaccinees are limited, since just five or six AZD1222 recipients were seropositive for SARS-CoV-2 at baseline. The vaccine-associated CD4 TCRs covered the entire spike protein, and the dominant responses fell in regions 160-218 and 743-854. In the small 56-69-year group, the increase in depth fell short of significance, most likely because of low power. A significant rise in spike-specific TCR breadth and depth was observed after two AZD1222 doses relative to day 0 and relative to MenACWY recipients. Because no day 14 peak-response samples were available, the repertoires could be characterized only after the peak T cell response.

The sample's time point label, in plain terms: baseline before first vaccination. Vaccinee samples came from UK trials COV001 and COV002, including a single-blind randomized controlled phase 2/3 trial of AZD1222 (ChAdOx1 nCoV-19) in healthy adults. Trial participant PBMC samples were collected at day 0 and day 28 after the second dose for TCRbeta chain sequencing. Sequencing used peripheral blood, obtained on day 0 of AZD1222 vaccination. This TCR was recovered from an adult in good health.

The DNA reads as follows: TGTGCCAGCAGCTTGGGGTCACTAGCACTAGAGACCCAGTACTTC. It encodes CASSLGSLALETQYF. The sequence links TRBV11-3 to TRBJ2-5; 6 matching bases give a weak D call of TRBD2. The CDR3 numbers 15 residues from cysteine through phenylalanine. Solely the CDR3 DNA is kept, with 45 bases framed from the first base. Per the germline V gene, SGHNT is the CDR1 and YENEEA is the CDR2. V is clipped by 3 bases and J by 4 bases, and the sequence between their germline boundaries is 15 bases long.